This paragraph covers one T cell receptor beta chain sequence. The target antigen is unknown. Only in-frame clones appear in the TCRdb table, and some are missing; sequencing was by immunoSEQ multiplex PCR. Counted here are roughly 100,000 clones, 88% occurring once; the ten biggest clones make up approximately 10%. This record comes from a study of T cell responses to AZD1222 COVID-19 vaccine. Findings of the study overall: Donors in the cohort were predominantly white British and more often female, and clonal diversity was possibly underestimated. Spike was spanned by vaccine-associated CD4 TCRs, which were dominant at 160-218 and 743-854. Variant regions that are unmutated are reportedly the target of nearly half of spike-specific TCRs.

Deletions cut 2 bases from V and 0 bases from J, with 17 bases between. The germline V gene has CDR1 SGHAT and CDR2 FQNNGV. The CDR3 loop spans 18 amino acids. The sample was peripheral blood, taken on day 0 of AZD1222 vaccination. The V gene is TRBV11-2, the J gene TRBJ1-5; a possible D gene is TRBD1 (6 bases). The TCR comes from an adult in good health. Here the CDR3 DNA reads TGTGCCAGCAGCTTATACCTGTCGGGGGGCCGTAGCAATCAGCCCCAGCATTTT. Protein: CASSLYLSGGRSNQPQHF.